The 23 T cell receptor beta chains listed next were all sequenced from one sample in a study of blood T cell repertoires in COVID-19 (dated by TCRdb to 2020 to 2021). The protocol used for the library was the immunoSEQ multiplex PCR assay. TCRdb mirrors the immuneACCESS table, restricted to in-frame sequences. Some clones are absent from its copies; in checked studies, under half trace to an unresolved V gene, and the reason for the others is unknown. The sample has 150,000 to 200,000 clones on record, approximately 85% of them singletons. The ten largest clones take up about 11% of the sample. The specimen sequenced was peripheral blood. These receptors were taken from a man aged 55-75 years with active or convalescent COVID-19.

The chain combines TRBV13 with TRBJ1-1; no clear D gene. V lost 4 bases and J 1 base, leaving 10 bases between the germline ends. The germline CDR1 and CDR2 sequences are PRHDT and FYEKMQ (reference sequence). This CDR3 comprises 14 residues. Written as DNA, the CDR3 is TGTGCCAGCAGCTCACTCTGGGCGAACACTGAAGCTTTCTTT. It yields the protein CASSSLWANTEAFF.

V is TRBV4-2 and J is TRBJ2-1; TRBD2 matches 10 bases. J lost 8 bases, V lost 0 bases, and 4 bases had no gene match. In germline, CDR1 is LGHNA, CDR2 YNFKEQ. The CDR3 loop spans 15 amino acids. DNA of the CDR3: TGTGCCAGCAGCCAAGATCTGAGCGGGGGGGATGAGCAGTTCTTC. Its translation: CASSQDLSGGDEQFF.

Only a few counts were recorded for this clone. The CDR3 here is CASSSGLPSSGNTIYF. CDR3 DNA: TGCGCCAGCAGCTCAGGGTTACCGAGCTCTGGAAACACCATATATTTT. This chain connects TRBV5-1 to TRBJ1-3; TRBD1 is a possible D gene (5 bases). The length of the CDR3 is 16 residues. Looked up from germline, CDR1 is SGHRS and CDR2 is YFSETQ. Trimming shortened V by 3 bases and J by 0 bases, and 13 bases separated the two germline ends.

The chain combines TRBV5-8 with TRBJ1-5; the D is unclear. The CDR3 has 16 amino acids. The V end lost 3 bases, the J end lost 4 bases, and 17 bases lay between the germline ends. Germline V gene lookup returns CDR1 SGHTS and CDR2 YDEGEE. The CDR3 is CASSWMGQAQNQPQHF. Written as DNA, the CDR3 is TGTGCCAGCAGCTGGATGGGCCAAGCCCAAAATCAGCCCCAGCATTTT.

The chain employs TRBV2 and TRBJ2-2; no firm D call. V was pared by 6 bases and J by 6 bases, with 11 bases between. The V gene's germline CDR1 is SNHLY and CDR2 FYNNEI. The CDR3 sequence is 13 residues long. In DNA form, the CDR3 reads TGTGCCAGCAGCGGTCGTCTAGCCGGGGAGCTGTTTTTT. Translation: CASSGRLAGELFF. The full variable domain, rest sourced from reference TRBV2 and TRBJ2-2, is EPEVTQTPSHQVTQMGQEVILRCVPISNHLYFYWYRQILGQKVEFLVSFYNNEISEKSEIFDDQFSVERPDGSNFTLKIRSTKLEDSAMYFCASSGRLAGELFFGEGSRLTVL.

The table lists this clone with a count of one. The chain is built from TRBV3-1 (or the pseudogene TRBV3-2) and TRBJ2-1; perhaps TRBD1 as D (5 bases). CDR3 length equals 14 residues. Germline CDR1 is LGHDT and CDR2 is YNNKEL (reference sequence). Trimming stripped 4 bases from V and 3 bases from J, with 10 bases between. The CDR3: CASSLFDSYNEQFF. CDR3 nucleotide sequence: TGTGCCAGCAGCCTCTTTGACAGCTACAATGAGCAGTTCTTC.

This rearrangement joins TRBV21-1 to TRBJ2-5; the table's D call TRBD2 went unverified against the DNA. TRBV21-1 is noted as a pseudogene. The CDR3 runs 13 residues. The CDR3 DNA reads TGTGCCAGCAGCAAAGTAGGGAGGGAGACCCAGTACTTC. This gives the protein CASSKVGRETQYF.

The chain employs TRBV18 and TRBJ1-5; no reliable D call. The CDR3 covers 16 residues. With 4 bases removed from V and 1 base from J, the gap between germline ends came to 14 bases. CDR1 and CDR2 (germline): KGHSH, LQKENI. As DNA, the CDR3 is TGTGCCAGCTCACGCGACGAACAGAGCAGCAATCAGCCCCAGCATTTT. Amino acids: CASSRDEQSSNQPQHF.

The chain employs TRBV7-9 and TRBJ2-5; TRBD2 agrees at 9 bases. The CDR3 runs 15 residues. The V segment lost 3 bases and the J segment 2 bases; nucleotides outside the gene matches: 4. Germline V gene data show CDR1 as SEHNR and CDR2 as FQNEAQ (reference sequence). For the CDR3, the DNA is TGTGCCAGCAGCTTGACTAGCGGACTGCAAGAGACCCAGTACTTC. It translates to CASSLTSGLQETQYF.

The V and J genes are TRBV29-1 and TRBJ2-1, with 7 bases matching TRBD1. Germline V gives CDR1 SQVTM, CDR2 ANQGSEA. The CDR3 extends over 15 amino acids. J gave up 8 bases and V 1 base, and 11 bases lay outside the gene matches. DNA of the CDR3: TGCAGCGTTGAAGGCACCCAAAGGGGGCTGGATGAGCAGTTCTTC. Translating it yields CSVEGTQRGLDEQFF.

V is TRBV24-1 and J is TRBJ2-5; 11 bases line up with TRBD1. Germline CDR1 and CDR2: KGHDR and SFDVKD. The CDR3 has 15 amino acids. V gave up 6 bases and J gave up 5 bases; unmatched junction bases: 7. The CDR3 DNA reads TGTGCCACCAGTCCCGGACAGGGGGCCAGGGAGACCCAGTACTTC. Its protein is CATSPGQGARETQYF.

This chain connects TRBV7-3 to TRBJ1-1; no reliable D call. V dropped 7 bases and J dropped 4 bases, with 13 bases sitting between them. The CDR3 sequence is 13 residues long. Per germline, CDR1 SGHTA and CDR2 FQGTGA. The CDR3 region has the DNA TGTGCCAGCACTCTCGGTCGAGGCACTGAAGCTTTCTTT. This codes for CASTLGRGTEAFF.

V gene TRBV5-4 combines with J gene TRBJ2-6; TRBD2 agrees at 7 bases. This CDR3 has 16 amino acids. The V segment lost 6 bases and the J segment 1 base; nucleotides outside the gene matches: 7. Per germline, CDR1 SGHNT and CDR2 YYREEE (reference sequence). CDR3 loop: CASNPPGGSGANVLTF. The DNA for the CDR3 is TGTGCCAGCAACCCCCCGGGGGGATCTGGGGCCAACGTCCTGACTTTC.

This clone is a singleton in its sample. CDR3 amino acids: CASSIETGVYTEAFF. CDR3 nucleotides: TGTGCCAGTAGTATTGAGACAGGTGTGTACACTGAAGCTTTCTTT. This rearrangement joins TRBV19 to TRBJ1-1; maybe TRBD1 (6 bases). The CDR3 extends over 15 amino acids. CDR1 and CDR2 (germline): LNHDA, SQIVND (reference sequence). V was cut by 3 bases and J by 3 bases, with 14 bases left in between.

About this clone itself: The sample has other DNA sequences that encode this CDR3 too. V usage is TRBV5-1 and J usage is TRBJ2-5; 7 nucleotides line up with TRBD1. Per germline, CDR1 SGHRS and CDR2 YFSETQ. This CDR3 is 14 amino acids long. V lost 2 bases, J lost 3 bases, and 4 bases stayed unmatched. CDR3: CASSLGTAKETQYF. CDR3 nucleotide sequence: TGCGCCAGCAGCTTAGGGACAGCCAAAGAGACCCAGTACTTC.

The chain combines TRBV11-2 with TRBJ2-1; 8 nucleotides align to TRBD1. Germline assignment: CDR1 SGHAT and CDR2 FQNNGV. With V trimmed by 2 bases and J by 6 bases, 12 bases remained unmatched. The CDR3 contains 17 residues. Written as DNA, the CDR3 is TGTGCCAGCAGCTTACGAAAAGGGACAGGTGGAGGCAATGAGCAGTTCTTC. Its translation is CASSLRKGTGGGNEQFF.

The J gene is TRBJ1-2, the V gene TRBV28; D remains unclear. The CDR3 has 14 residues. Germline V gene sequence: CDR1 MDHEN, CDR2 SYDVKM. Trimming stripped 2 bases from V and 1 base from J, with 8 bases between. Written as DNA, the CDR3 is TGTGCCAGCAGTTTAGTTCAGGTTAACTATGGCTACACCTTC. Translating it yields CASSLVQVNYGYTF.

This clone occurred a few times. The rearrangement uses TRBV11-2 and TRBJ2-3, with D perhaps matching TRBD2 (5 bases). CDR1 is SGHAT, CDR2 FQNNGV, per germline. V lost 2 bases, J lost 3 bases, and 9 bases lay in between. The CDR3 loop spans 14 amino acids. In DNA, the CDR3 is TGTGCCAGCAGCTTAAGCGGAGTTACAGATACGCAGTATTTT. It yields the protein CASSLSGVTDTQYF.

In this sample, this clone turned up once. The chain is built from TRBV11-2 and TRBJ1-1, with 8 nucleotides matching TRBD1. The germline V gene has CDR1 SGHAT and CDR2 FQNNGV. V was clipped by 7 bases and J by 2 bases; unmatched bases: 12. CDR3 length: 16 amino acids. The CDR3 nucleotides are TGTGCCAGCATCTACGGCCGAGGACAGGGCAACACTGAAGCTTTCTTT. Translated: CASIYGRGQGNTEAFF.

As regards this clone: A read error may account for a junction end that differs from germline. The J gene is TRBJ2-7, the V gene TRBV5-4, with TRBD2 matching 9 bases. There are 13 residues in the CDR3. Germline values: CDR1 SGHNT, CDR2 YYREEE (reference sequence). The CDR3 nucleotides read TGTGCCAGCAGCTTACGCCTAGCGGGGACCACCGCCTTC. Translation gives CASSLRLAGTTAF.

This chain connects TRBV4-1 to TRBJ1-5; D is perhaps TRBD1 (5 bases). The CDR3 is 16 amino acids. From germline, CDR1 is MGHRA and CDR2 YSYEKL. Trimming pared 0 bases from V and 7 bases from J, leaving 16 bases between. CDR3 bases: TGCGCCAGCAGCCAAGATCCGGCAGGGATTGGCCAGCCCCAGCATTTT. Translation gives CASSQDPAGIGQPQHF.

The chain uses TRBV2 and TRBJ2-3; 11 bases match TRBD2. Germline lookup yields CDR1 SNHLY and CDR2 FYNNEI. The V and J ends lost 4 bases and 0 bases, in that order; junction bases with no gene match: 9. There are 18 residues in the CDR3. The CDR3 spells CASSGASGGTSSTDTQYF. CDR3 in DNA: TGTGCCAGCAGTGGGGCTAGCGGGGGGACCTCTAGCACAGATACGCAGTATTTT.

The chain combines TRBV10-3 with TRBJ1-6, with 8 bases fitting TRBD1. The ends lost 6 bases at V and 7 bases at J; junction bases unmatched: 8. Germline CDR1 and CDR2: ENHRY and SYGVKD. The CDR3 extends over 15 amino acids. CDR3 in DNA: TGTGCCATCAGCCACGGGGACAGGCGGAATTCACCCCTCCACTTT. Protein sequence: CAISHGDRRNSPLHF.